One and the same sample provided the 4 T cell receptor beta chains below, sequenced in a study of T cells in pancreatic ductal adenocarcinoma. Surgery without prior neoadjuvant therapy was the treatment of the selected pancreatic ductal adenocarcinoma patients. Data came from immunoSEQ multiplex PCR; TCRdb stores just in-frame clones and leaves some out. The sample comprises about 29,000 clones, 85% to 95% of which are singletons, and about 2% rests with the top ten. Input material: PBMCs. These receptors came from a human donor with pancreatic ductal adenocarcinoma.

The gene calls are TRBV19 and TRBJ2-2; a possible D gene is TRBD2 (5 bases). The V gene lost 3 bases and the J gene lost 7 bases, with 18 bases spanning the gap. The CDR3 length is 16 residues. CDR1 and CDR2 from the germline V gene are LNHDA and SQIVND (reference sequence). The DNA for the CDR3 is TGTGCCAGTAGTATTCGAGGTCGGCAACGGGGCGGGGAGCTGTTTTTT. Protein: CASSIRGRQRGGELFF.

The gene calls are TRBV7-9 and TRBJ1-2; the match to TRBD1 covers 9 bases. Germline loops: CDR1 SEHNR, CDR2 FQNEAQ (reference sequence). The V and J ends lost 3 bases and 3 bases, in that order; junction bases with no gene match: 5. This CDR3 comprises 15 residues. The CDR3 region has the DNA TGTGCCAGCAGCTTGATTAGGACAGGGGACTATGGCTACACCTTC. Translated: CASSLIRTGDYGYTF.

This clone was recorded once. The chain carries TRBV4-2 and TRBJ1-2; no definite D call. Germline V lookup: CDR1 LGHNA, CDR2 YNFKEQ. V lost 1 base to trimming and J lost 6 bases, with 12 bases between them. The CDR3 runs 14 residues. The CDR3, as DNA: TGTGCCAGCAGCCAAGGGTTTGGTTCGGATGGCTACACCTTC. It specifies CASSQGFGSDGYTF.

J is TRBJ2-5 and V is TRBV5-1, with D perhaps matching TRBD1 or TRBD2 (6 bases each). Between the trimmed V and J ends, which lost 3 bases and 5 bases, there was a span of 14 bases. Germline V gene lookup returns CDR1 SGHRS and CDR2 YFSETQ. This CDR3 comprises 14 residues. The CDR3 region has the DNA TGCGCCAGCAGCTCGAGCGGAGGGGGGGAGACCCAGTACTTC. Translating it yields CASSSSGGGETQYF. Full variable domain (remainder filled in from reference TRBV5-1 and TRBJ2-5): KAGVTQTPRYLIKTRGQQVTLSCSPISGHRSVSWYQQTPGQGLQFLFEYFSETQRNKGNFPGRFSGRQFSNSRSEMNVSTLELGDSALYLCASSSSGGGETQYFGPGTRLLVL.